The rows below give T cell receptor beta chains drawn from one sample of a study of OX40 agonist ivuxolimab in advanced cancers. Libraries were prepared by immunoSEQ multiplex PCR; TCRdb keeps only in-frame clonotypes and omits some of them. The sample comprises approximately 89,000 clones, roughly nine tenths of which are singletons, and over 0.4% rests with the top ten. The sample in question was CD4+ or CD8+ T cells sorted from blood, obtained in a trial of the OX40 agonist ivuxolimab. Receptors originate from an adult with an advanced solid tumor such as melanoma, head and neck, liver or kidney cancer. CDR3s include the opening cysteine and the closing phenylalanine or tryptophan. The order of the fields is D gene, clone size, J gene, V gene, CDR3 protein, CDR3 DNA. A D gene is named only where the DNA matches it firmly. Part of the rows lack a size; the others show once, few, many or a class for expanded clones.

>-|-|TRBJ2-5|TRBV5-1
CASSFYRVEETQYF
TGCGCCAGCAGCTTTTACAGGGTCGAAGAGACCCAGTACTTC
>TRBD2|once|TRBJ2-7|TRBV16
CASSQLTSGGAGEQYF
TGTGCCAGCAGCCAACTTACTAGCGGGGGGGCTGGCGAGCAGTACTTC
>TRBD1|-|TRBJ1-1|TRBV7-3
CASSSTGANTEAFF
TGTGCCAGCAGCTCGACAGGGGCGAACACTGAAGCTTTCTTT
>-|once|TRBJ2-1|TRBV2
CASSDPTSGSYNEQFF
TGTGCCAGCAGTGACCCCACTAGTGGTTCCTACAATGAGCAGTTCTTC
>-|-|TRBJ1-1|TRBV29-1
CSVRGQTTEAFF
TGCAGCGTCCGAGGGCAAACAACTGAAGCTTTCTTT
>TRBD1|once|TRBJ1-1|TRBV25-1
CASSGPLDRGSEAFF
TGTGCCAGCAGTGGCCCCCTTGACAGGGGGTCAGAAGCTTTCTTT
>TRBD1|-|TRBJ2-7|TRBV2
CASWDSSYEQYF
TGTGCCAGCTGGGACAGCTCCTACGAGCAGTACTTC
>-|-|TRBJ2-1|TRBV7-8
CASSLEGSGETNNEQFF
TGTGCCAGCAGCTTAGAGGGGAGTGGGGAAACTAACAATGAGCAGTTCTTC
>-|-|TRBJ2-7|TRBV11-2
CASSPEYEQYF
TGTGCCAGCAGCCCCGAATACGAGCAGTACTTC
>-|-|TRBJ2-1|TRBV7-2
CASSPADYRSYNEQFF
TGTGCCAGCAGCCCTGCTGACTATCGCTCCTACAATGAGCAGTTCTTC
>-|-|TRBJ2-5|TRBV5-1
CASGLLGVPQETQYF
TGCGCCAGCGGACTCTTGGGGGTGCCCCAAGAGACCCAGTACTTC
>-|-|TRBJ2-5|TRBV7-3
CASSLFGEETQYF
TGTGCCAGCAGCTTATTCGGGGAGGAGACCCAGTACTTC
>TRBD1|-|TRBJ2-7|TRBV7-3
CASSLGQGATYEQYF
TGTGCCAGCAGCTTAGGCCAGGGGGCAACCTACGAGCAGTACTTC
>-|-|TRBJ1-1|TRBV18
CASSREGLNTEAFF
TGTGCCAGCTCACGGGAGGGCCTGAACACTGAAGCTTTCTTT
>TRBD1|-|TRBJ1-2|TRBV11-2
CASSQTGAGYTF
TGTGCCAGCAGCCAGACAGGGGCCGGCTACACCTTC
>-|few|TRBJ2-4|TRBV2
CAGGEVKNIQYF
TGTGCCGGAGGGGAGGTCAAAAACATTCAGTACTTC
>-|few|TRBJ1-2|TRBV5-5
CASAPGINYGYTF
TGTGCCAGCGCGCCCGGTATTAACTATGGCTACACCTTC
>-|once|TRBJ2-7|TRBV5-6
CASSPLSEQYF
TGTGCCAGCAGTCCCTTAAGCGAGCAGTACTTC
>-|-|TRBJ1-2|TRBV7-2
CAGSAFTGFHYGYTF
TGTGCCGGCAGCGCATTTACAGGGTTTCACTATGGCTACACCTTC
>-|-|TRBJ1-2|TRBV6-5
CASRRQGLYGYTF
TGTGCCAGCAGACGTCAGGGACTCTATGGCTACACCTTC
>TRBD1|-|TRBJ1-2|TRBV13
CASSFRQGAFNYGYTF
TGTGCCAGCAGCTTCCGACAGGGGGCGTTCAACTATGGCTACACCTTC
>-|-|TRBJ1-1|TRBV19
CASLRSSLSGTEAFF
TGTGCCAGCCTAAGAAGTTCCTTATCCGGCACTGAAGCTTTCTTT